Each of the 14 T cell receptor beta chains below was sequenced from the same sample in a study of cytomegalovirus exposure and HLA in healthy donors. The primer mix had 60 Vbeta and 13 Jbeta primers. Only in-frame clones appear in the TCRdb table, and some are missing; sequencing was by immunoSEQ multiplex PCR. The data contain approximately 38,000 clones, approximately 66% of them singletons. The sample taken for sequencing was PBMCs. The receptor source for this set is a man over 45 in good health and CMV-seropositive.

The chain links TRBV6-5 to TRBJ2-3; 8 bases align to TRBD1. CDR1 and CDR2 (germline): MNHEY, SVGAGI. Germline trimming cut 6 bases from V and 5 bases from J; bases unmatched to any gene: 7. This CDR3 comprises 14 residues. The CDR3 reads CASSRGTGEDTQYF. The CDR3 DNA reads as TGTGCCAGCAGCCGAGGGACAGGAGAAGATACGCAGTATTTT.

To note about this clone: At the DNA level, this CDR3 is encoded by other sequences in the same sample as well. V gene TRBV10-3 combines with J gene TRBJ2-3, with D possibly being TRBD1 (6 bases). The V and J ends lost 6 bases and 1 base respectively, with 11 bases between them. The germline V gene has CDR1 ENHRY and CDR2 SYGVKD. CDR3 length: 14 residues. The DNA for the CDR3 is TGTGCCATCAGACAGGGTTGGGGCACAGATACGCAGTATTTT. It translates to CAIRQGWGTDTQYF.

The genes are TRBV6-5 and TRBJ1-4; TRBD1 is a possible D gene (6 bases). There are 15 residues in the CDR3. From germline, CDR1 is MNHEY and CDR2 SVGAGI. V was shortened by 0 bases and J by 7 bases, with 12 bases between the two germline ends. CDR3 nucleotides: TGTGCCAGCAGTTACTCGGGGGGGGCGCGTGAAAAACTGTTTTTT. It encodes CASSYSGGAREKLFF.

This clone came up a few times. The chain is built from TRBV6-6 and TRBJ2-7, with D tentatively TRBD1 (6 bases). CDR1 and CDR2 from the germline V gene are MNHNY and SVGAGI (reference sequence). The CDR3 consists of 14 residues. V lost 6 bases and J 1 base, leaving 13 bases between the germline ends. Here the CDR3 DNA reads TGTGCCAGCAGCTCCCCGACAGGTTCCTACGAGCAGTACTTC. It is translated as CASSSPTGSYEQYF.

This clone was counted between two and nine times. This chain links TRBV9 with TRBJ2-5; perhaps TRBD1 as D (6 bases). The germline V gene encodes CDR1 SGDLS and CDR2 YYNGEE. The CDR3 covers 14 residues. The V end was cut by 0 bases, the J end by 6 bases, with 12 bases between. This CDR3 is CASSVDQGTKTQYF. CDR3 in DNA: TGTGCCAGCAGCGTAGATCAGGGGACGAAGACCCAGTACTTC.

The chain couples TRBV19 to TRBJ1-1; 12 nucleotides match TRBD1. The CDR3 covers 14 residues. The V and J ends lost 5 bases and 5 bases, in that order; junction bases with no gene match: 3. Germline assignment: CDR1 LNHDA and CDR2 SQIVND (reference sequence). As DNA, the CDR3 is TGTGCCAGTAGTGGGACAGGGGGCGGAACTGAAGCTTTCTTT. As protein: CASSGTGGGTEAFF. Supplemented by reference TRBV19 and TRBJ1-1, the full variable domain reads DGGITQSPKYLFRKEGQNVTLSCEQNLNHDAMYWYRQDPGQGLRLIYYSQIVNDFQKGDIAEGYSVSREKKESFPLTVTSAQKNPTAFYLCASSGTGGGTEAFFGQGTRLTVV.

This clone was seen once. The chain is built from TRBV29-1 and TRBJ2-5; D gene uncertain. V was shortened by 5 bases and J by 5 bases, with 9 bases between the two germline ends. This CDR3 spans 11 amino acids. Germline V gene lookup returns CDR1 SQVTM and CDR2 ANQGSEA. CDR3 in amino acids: CSVRPGETQYF. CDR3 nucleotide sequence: TGCAGCGTTAGGCCAGGCGAGACCCAGTACTTC. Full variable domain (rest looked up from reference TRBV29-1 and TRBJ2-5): SAVISQKPSRDICQRGTSLTIQCQVDSQVTMMFWYRQQPGQSLTLIATANQGSEATYESGFVIDKFPISRPNLTFSTLTVSNMSPEDSSIYLCSVRPGETQYFGPGTRLLVL.

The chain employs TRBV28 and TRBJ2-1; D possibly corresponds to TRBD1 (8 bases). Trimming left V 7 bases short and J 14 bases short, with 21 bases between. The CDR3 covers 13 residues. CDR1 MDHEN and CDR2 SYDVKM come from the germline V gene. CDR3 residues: CASNGEVTGGEFF. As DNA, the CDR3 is TGTGCCAGCAACGGAGAGGTCACAGGGGGGGAGTTCTTC.

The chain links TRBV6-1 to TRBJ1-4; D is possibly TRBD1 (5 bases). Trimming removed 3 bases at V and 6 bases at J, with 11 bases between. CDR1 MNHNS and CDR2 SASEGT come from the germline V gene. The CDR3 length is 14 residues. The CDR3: CASSEGGGYEKLFF. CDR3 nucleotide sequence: TGTGCCAGCAGTGAGGGGGGAGGCTATGAAAAACTGTTTTTT.

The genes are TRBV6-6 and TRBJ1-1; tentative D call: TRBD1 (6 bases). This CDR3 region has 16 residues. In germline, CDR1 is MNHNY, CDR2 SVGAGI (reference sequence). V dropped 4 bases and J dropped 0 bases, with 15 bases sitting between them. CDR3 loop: CASSSRQSGVNTEAFF. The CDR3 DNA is TGTGCCAGCAGTTCCCGCCAGTCAGGGGTGAACACTGAAGCTTTCTTT.

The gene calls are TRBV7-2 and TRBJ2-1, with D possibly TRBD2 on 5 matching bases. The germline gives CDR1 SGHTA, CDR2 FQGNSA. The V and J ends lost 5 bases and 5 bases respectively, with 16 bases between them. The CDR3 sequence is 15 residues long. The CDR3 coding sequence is TGTGCCAGCAGCCCCTCCCGCGGGTCAAACAATGAGCAGTTCTTC. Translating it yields CASSPSRGSNNEQFF.

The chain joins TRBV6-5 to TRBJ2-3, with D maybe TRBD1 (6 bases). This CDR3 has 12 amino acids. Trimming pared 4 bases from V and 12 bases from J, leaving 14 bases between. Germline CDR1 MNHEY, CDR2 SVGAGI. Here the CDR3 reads CASSSQGFTQYF. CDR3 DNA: TGTGCCAGCAGTTCCCAGGGGTTCACCCAGTATTTT.

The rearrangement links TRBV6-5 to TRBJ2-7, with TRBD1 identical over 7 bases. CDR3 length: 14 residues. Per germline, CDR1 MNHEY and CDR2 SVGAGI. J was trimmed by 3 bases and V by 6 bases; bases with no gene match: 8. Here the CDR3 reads CASSLGQNLYEQYF. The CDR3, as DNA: TGTGCCAGCAGCCTGGGACAGAATCTCTACGAGCAGTACTTC.

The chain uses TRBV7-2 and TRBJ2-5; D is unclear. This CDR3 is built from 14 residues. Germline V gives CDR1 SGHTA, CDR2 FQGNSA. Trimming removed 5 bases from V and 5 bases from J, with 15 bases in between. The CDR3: CASSAPAFRETQYF. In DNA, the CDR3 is TGTGCCAGCAGCGCCCCCGCATTCCGGGAGACCCAGTACTTC.